This passage covers 26 T cell receptor beta chains from one sample sequenced in a study of identical twins. One entry per CDR3 protein, called by TCRdb with MiXCR from the 5' RACE reads. The top ten hold about 4.3% of the sample, which has some 690,000 distinct CDR3 sequences, approximately 21% seen once. The same data also went into a second study, on T cells expressing NK-cell markers.

The sample was PBMCs. All receptors come from a woman aged 18-35 years in good health.

The chain carries TRBV29-1 and TRBJ1-1; unclear D gene. This CDR3 is 12 amino acids long. Trimming left V 7 bases short and J 1 base short, with 10 bases between. CDR1 and CDR2 from the germline V gene are SQVTM and ANQGSEA. CDR3 amino acids: CSGGRQNTEAFF. The CDR3 DNA is TGCAGCGGTGGACGGCAGAACACTGAAGCTTTCTTT.

CDR3 in DNA: TGTGCCACCAGTGATTTCGAGGGGGCGAGATCCTACGAGCAGTACTTC. Protein product: CATSDFEGARSYEQYF. V usage is TRBV24-1 and J usage is TRBJ2-7, with 7 bases fitting TRBD1. Germline-derived CDR1 and CDR2 are KGHDR and SFDVKD. The CDR3 consists of 16 residues. Losses at the gene ends were 1 base for V and 1 base for J; bases not matched to a gene: 6.

This clonotype was seen only a few times. The V and J genes are TRBV12-3 or TRBV12-4 and TRBJ2-1; TRBD2 agrees at 8 bases. The V segment lost 6 bases and the J segment 2 bases; nucleotides outside the gene matches: 6. CDR3 length equals 15 residues. This CDR3 reads CASRPSGGPYNEQFF. The CDR3 DNA is TGTGCCAGCAGACCCAGCGGGGGTCCCTACAATGAGCAGTTCTTC.

This rearrangement joins TRBV20-1 to TRBJ1-4, with D perhaps TRBD1 (5 bases). This CDR3 contains 14 residues. Germline CDR1 and CDR2: DFQATT and SNEGSKA (reference sequence). V was cut by 6 bases and J by 3 bases, with 14 bases left in between. The CDR3 reads CSASQRGSNEKLFF. In DNA form, the CDR3 reads TGCAGTGCCAGTCAGAGGGGCTCTAATGAAAAACTGTTTTTT.

V usage is TRBV12-3 or TRBV12-4 and J usage is TRBJ2-7; 7 bases map to TRBD2. V lost 5 bases to trimming and J lost 6 bases; unmatched junction nucleotides: 7. The CDR3 extends over 13 amino acids. CDR3 bases: TGTGCCAGCAGTAGAAGCGGGACCGGCGAGCAGTACTTC. This gives the protein CASSRSGTGEQYF.

This clonotype was seen only a few times. The chain uses TRBV20-1 and TRBJ2-1, with D perhaps matching TRBD2 (6 bases). The V end lost 1 base, the J end lost 9 bases, and 16 bases lay between the germline ends. The CDR3 spans 14 residues. Germline-derived CDR1 and CDR2 are DFQATT and SNEGSKA (reference sequence). The CDR3 region is CSARVGGGPFEQFF. The CDR3 region has the DNA TGCAGTGCTAGAGTAGGTGGAGGGCCATTTGAGCAGTTCTTC.

The chain joins TRBV9 to TRBJ2-7, with D maybe TRBD1 (6 bases). In germline, CDR1 is SGDLS, CDR2 YYNGEE. The CDR3 loop spans 14 amino acids. Trimming took 0 bases from V and 4 from J, leaving 11 bases between them. CDR3 protein: CASSVAGVGYEQYF. CDR3 nucleotide sequence: TGTGCCAGCAGCGTAGCAGGGGTAGGATACGAGCAGTACTTC.

This clonotype was recorded a few times. The chain couples TRBV12-3 or TRBV12-4 to TRBJ1-3, with D tentatively TRBD1 (5 bases). Between the trimmed V and J ends, which lost 6 bases and 6 bases, there was a span of 15 bases. The CDR3 runs 14 residues. This CDR3 reads CASRATGAENTIYF. As DNA, the CDR3 is TGTGCCAGCAGGGCTACCGGGGCCGAAAACACCATATATTTT.

The chain recombines TRBV12-3 or TRBV12-4 with TRBJ1-1; perhaps TRBD1 as D (6 bases). The length of the CDR3 is 13 residues. With 5 bases removed from V and 2 bases from J, the gap between germline ends came to 9 bases. CDR3 sequence: CASSTGHNTEAFF. The CDR3 DNA is TGTGCCAGCAGTACGGGACATAACACTGAAGCTTTCTTT.

The CDR3 sequence: CASSVAVAASNEQFF. CDR3 bases: TGTGCCAGCAGCGTAGCGGTAGCGGCCAGCAATGAGCAGTTCTTC. The rearrangement links TRBV9 to TRBJ2-1, with D perhaps TRBD2 (6 bases). V was shortened by 0 bases and J by 6 bases, with 13 bases between the two germline ends. Per germline, CDR1 SGDLS and CDR2 YYNGEE. This CDR3 has 15 amino acids.

This CDR3 reads CASSSPWTSGGSYEQYF. CDR3 DNA sequence: TGTGCCAGCAGTAGCCCCTGGACTAGCGGGGGCTCCTACGAGCAGTACTTC. This sequence joins TRBV6-1 and TRBJ2-7; 13 bases are shared with TRBD2. This CDR3 is built from 17 residues. Germline V gives CDR1 MNHNS, CDR2 SASEGT. V was clipped by 5 bases and J by 0 bases; unmatched bases: 7.

This clonotype was seen repeatedly, ten times or more. The chain couples TRBV7-8 to TRBJ2-4; no clear D. This CDR3 has 17 residues. V lost 1 base and J 2 bases, leaving 15 bases between the germline ends. The V gene's germline CDR1 is SGHVS and CDR2 FQNEAQ. The CDR3 reads CASSLGRPLSPKNIQYF. The CDR3 DNA reads as TGTGCCAGCAGCTTAGGGCGGCCCCTATCTCCCAAAAACATTCAGTACTTC.

This clonotype was seen many times. V is TRBV5-1 and J is TRBJ2-4, with TRBD2 matching 9 bases. The V and J ends lost 5 bases and 6 bases, in that order; junction bases with no gene match: 6. CDR1 and CDR2 from the germline V gene are SGHRS and YFSETQ. The CDR3 loop spans 14 amino acids. This CDR3 reads CASRLTSGVNIQYF. The CDR3 region has the DNA TGCGCCAGCAGGTTGACTAGCGGAGTAAACATTCAGTACTTC.

This clonotype has just a few counts. The genes are TRBV7-8 and TRBJ2-2; 7 nucleotides agree with TRBD1. The junction had 6 bases not matched to a gene; V was cut back by 6 bases and J by 2 bases. CDR1 is SGHVS, CDR2 FQNEAQ, per germline. CDR3 length: 15 residues. CDR3 DNA: TGTGCCAGCAGGCTAGGGACAGTCAACACCGGGGAGCTGTTTTTT. This gives the protein CASRLGTVNTGELFF.

This chain joins TRBV6-6 and TRBJ1-2; D ambiguous. The CDR3 contains 13 residues. Trimming shortened V by 7 bases and J by 0 bases, and 9 bases separated the two germline ends. Germline V gene data show CDR1 as MNHNY and CDR2 as SVGAGI (reference sequence). CDR3 sequence: CASTTNPNYGYTF. CDR3 bases: TGTGCCAGCACCACCAACCCTAACTATGGCTACACCTTC.

The V call is TRBV7-9, the J call TRBJ2-1; D perhaps matches TRBD1 (5 bases). Germline CDR1 is SEHNR and CDR2 is FQNEAQ (reference sequence). With 5 bases removed from V and 8 bases from J, the gap between germline ends came to 16 bases. The CDR3 runs to 14 residues. CDR3 coding DNA: TGTGCCAGCAGCCCCTTCCGGACACGCGATGAGCAGTTCTTC. It codes for CASSPFRTRDEQFF.

The rearrangement links TRBV9 to TRBJ2-1, with 9 bases fitting TRBD2. The germline gives CDR1 SGDLS, CDR2 YYNGEE. The CDR3 consists of 15 residues. The V and J ends lost 3 bases and 4 bases, in that order; junction bases with no gene match: 5. The CDR3 DNA sequence: TGTGCCAGCAGCGAGGCGGGACTAGCTTACAATGAGCAGTTCTTC. This gives the protein CASSEAGLAYNEQFF.

The chain is built from TRBV11-2 and TRBJ2-3, with 8 positions matching TRBD2. This CDR3 has 16 amino acids. Germline V CDR1 and CDR2: SGHAT, FQNNGV. With 5 bases clipped from V and 5 bases from J, the junction kept 12 bases outside the gene matches. The CDR3 sequence: CASSHPAGGALDTQYF. DNA of the CDR3: TGTGCCAGCAGCCACCCGGCGGGGGGCGCTTTAGATACGCAGTATTTT.

This clonotype was detected a few times. This chain links TRBV20-1 with TRBJ2-7; 11 positions match TRBD2. V gave up 5 bases and J gave up 1 base; unmatched junction bases: 10. In germline, CDR1 is DFQATT, CDR2 SNEGSKA (reference sequence). This CDR3 has 16 residues. CDR3: CSAARQTSGISYEQYF. CDR3 sequence (DNA): TGCAGTGCTGCCAGACAGACTAGCGGGATTTCCTACGAGCAGTACTTC.

Regarding this clonotype: A single base separates this from a much larger clone, so it may be a read error. The CDR3 loop reads CTSSSGLAGFTDTQYF. The CDR3 coding sequence is TGTACCAGCAGCTCTGGACTAGCGGGCTTCACAGATACGCAGTATTTT. This sequence joins TRBV7-2 and TRBJ2-3; 11 bases line up with TRBD2. Germline V CDR1 and CDR2: SGHTA, FQGNSA. V dropped 4 bases and J dropped 2; count of bases not matched to a gene: 5. The CDR3 is 16 residues long.

The chain uses TRBV5-1 and TRBJ2-1, with a weak D call TRBD2 (5 bases). The germline CDR1 and CDR2 sequences are SGHRS and YFSETQ. This CDR3 region has 13 residues. With 4 bases removed from V and 9 bases from J, the gap between germline ends came to 14 bases. CDR3 nucleotides: TGCGCCAGCAGCCGGGATGGACTGATTGAGCAGTTCTTC. This translates into CASSRDGLIEQFF.

The V gene is TRBV29-1, the J gene TRBJ2-1; TRBD2 aligns across 8 bases. There are 14 residues in the CDR3. With 6 bases clipped from V and 0 bases from J, the junction kept 4 bases outside the gene matches. CDR1 is SQVTM and CDR2 is ANQGSEA in the germline V gene. Here the CDR3 DNA reads TGCAGCGTACCCGGGACTAGCTCCTACAATGAGCAGTTCTTC. This codes for CSVPGTSSYNEQFF.

In its sample, this clonotype was seen a few times. This sequence joins TRBV10-3 and TRBJ2-1, with 7 bases fitting TRBD2. V lost 5 bases to trimming and J lost 9 bases; unmatched junction nucleotides: 10. The CDR3 length is 14 residues. CDR1 and CDR2 (germline): ENHRY, SYGVKD. This CDR3 is CAISRRDRGGEQFF. For the CDR3, the DNA is TGTGCCATCAGTCGACGGGACCGCGGGGGTGAGCAGTTCTTC.

The rearrangement links TRBV4-2 to TRBJ2-7, with 7 nucleotides matching TRBD1. Germline V lookup: CDR1 LGHNA, CDR2 YNFKEQ. V lost 0 bases, J lost 6 bases, and 8 bases stayed unmatched. The CDR3 has 15 residues. CDR3: CASSQEDRLSSEQYF. DNA of the CDR3: TGTGCCAGCAGCCAAGAGGACAGGCTTTCATCCGAGCAGTACTTC.

The V and J genes are TRBV10-3 and TRBJ2-7; tentatively, D is TRBD1 or TRBD2 (5 bases each). The CDR3 loop spans 15 amino acids. V was shortened by 3 bases and J by 2 bases, with 14 bases between the two germline ends. Germline loops: CDR1 ENHRY, CDR2 SYGVKD. The CDR3 reads CAISEDSMGAYEQYF. The CDR3 DNA sequence: TGTGCCATCAGTGAAGACAGTATGGGAGCCTACGAGCAGTACTTC.

The V and J genes are TRBV6-2 or TRBV6-3 and TRBJ2-7; tentative D call: TRBD2 (5 bases). V dropped 6 bases and J dropped 2 bases, with 17 bases sitting between them. CDR1 and CDR2 from the germline V gene are MNHEY and SVGEGT. The CDR3 is 15 residues long. The CDR3 loop reads CASSHPGNGTYEQYF. The CDR3 nucleotides are TGTGCCAGCAGCCACCCGGGAAACGGAACCTACGAGCAGTACTTC.